One and the same sample provided the 27 T cell receptor beta chains below, sequenced in a study of T cells in Graves' hyperthyroidism and ophthalmopathy. TCR beta CDR3 region amplification was performed from RNA transcripts. Researchers ran a first-round RT-PCR on the TCR CDR3 using the HTBI primer set. TCRdb reanalysed the multiplex PCR reads using MiXCR and keeps one entry per CDR3 protein. The data show over 250,000 distinct CDR3 sequences, with under 30% seen just once and around 30% held by the top ten. The sample consisted of blood. Receptor source: a man between 35 and 55 years old with Graves' hyperthyroidism that later progressed to Graves' ophthalmopathy.

This clonotype has a count of ten or more. The rearrangement joins TRBV19 to TRBJ2-7, with 9 bases that match TRBD1. The CDR3 has 15 amino acids. Germline lookup yields CDR1 LNHDA and CDR2 SQIVND (reference sequence). V shed 5 bases and J 2 bases; nucleotides not matched to a gene: 7. The CDR3 protein is CASSAPGQGTYEQYF. The CDR3 DNA is TGTGCCAGTAGTGCCCCGGGACAGGGAACCTACGAGCAGTACTTC.

The V gene is TRBV20-1, the J gene TRBJ1-1, with 9 nucleotides matching TRBD1. CDR3 size: 13 residues. Germline V gene lookup returns CDR1 DFQATT and CDR2 SNEGSKA (reference sequence). V trimming: 6 bases; J trimming: 10 bases; junction bases outside the gene matches: 12. The CDR3, as DNA: TGCAGTGCCAAAGGAGGACAGGGGCCCCGAGCTTTCTTT. Translation gives CSAKGGQGPRAFF.

This clonotype was detected ten times or more. This sequence joins TRBV3-2 and TRBJ2-7; TRBD1 reflects the table's D call only, with no check against the DNA. TRBV3-2 is given as a pseudogene. The CDR3 consists of 14 residues. The CDR3 reads CASSQPGQSYEQYF. CDR3 DNA: TGTGCCAGCAGCCAGCCGGGACAGTCCTACGAGCAGTACTTC.

This clonotype was found a few times. This chain links TRBV24-1 with TRBJ1-6; D perhaps matches TRBD1 (5 bases). Trimming cost V 9 bases and J 7 bases, with 24 bases left between them. Germline CDR1 KGHDR, CDR2 SFDVKD. There are 17 residues in the CDR3. CDR3 loop: CATDHSPRDLMNSPLHF. The CDR3 DNA is TGTGCCACCGATCACTCTCCCAGGGATCTCATGAATTCACCCCTCCACTTT.

This clonotype was found many times. V usage is TRBV10-3 and J usage is TRBJ1-2; D ambiguous. Looked up from germline, CDR1 is ENHRY and CDR2 is SYGVKD. The V gene lost 3 bases and the J gene lost 8 bases, with 10 bases spanning the gap. This CDR3 has 12 residues. CDR3 sequence: CAISDSTGGYTF. In nucleotides, the CDR3 is TGTGCCATCAGTGATTCTACGGGGGGCTACACCTTC.

This clonotype was detected many times. The rearrangement joins TRBV7-9 to TRBJ1-6; TRBD1 matches at 8 bases. The germline CDR1 and CDR2 sequences are SEHNR and FQNEAQ (reference sequence). V shed 4 bases, J shed 14 bases, and the junction held 10 bases outside the gene matches. The CDR3 spans 14 residues. The CDR3, as DNA: TGTGCCAGCAGCTCAGGACAGGGTCTATTAGCCCTCCACTTT. Its translation: CASSSGQGLLALHF.

This clonotype was found many times. The rearrangement joins TRBV10-1 to TRBJ1-1; tentative D call: TRBD1 (5 bases). The CDR3 length is 17 residues. Trimming took off 0 bases at V and 0 bases at J, with 14 bases between the two ends. Germline assignment: CDR1 WNHNN and CDR2 SYGVQD (reference sequence). Here the CDR3 DNA reads TGCGCCAGCAGTGAGTCGAGAACCGGACAAATGAACACTGAAGCTTTCTTT. It encodes CASSESRTGQMNTEAFF.

In this sample, this clonotype turned up many times. The chain joins TRBV18 to TRBJ2-7; the D gene could be TRBD1 or TRBD2 (5 bases each). Looked up from germline, CDR1 is KGHSH and CDR2 is LQKENI. The CDR3 contains 15 residues. Trimming left V 6 bases short and J 2 bases short, with 17 bases between. This CDR3 is CASSQRDGSPYEQYF. Here the CDR3 DNA reads TGTGCCAGCTCCCAAAGGGACGGATCCCCCTACGAGCAGTACTTC.

This chain connects TRBV20-1 to TRBJ2-7; 8 bases map to TRBD2. Trimming removed 2 bases from V and 2 bases from J; junction bases left unmatched: 8. Germline CDR1 and CDR2: DFQATT and SNEGSKA (reference sequence). This CDR3 comprises 15 residues. In nucleotides, the CDR3 is TGCAGTGCTAGAAGTTTAGCGGGAAGAACCTACGAGCAGTACTTC. Amino acid sequence: CSARSLAGRTYEQYF.

This clonotype was recorded at least ten times. The chain couples TRBV19 to TRBJ2-7; 10 positions agree with TRBD1. V shed 5 bases and J 2 bases; nucleotides not matched to a gene: 6. The CDR3 totals 15 residues. Per the germline V gene, CDR1 is LNHDA and CDR2 is SQIVND (reference sequence). CDR3 DNA: TGTGCCAGTAGTTGGGGGACAGGGGACGCCTACGAGCAGTACTTC. This gives the protein CASSWGTGDAYEQYF.

This clonotype was seen repeatedly, ten times or more. The chain couples TRBV7-3 to TRBJ2-7, with D tentatively TRBD1 or TRBD2 (5 bases each). Germline lookup yields CDR1 SGHTA and CDR2 FQGTGA. The CDR3 spans 15 residues. The V end was cut by 3 bases, the J end by 9 bases, with 21 bases between. CDR3 amino acids: CASSLLGTSGSRQYF. The CDR3 DNA reads as TGTGCCAGCAGCTTGCTCGGGACGTCGGGGTCGCGGCAGTACTTC.

As regards this clonotype: This may stem from a read error, because a much larger clone lies one nucleotide away. The V call is TRBV18, the J call TRBJ2-7, with D uncertain. CDR1 and CDR2 from the germline V gene are KGHSH and LQKENI. CDR3 length: 15 amino acids. This CDR3 reads CASPPPRTEAYEQYF. DNA for the CDR3: TGTGCCAGCCCACCACCCAGGACCGAAGCCTACGAGCAGTACTTC.

This clonotype has ten or more counts. This chain joins TRBV12-3 or TRBV12-4 and TRBJ1-2, with 8 bases lining up with TRBD1. The CDR3 consists of 15 residues. After removal of 5 bases from V and 6 bases from J, the junction contained 11 bases not matched to a gene. The CDR3 DNA is TGTGCCAGCAGTATCAGACAGGGGACCGGGCATGGCTACACCTTC. Its translation: CASSIRQGTGHGYTF.

This clonotype showed up many times. V and J are TRBV19 and TRBJ1-1; 7 bases match TRBD1. Unmatched junction bases numbered 5, after V lost 6 bases and J lost 1 base. The CDR3 extends over 14 amino acids. CDR1 is LNHDA and CDR2 is SQIVND in the germline V gene (reference sequence). This CDR3 reads CASRPDRWNTEAFF. The CDR3 nucleotides read TGTGCCAGTAGACCGGACAGGTGGAACACTGAAGCTTTCTTT.

This clonotype was found many times. The chain recombines TRBV5-1 with TRBJ1-2, with a possible D match to TRBD1 (5 bases). This CDR3 spans 14 amino acids. V gave up 7 bases and J gave up 6 bases, with 19 bases separating them. Germline V gene lookup returns CDR1 SGHRS and CDR2 YFSETQ. CDR3 in amino acids: CASGLSGTSNGYTF. DNA for the CDR3: TGCGCCAGCGGCCTATCCGGGACCTCAAATGGCTACACCTTC. Full variable domain (remainder filled in from reference TRBV5-1 and TRBJ1-2): KAGVTQTPRYLIKTRGQQVTLSCSPISGHRSVSWYQQTPGQGLQFLFEYFSETQRNKGNFPGRFSGRQFSNSRSEMNVSTLELGDSALYLCASGLSGTSNGYTFGSGTRLTVV.

This clonotype was recorded many times. The chain is built from TRBV7-2 and TRBJ2-5, with no clear D. V lost 1 base and J 4 bases, leaving 16 bases between the germline ends. This CDR3 region has 16 residues. Per germline, CDR1 SGHTA and CDR2 FQGNSA. The CDR3 region has the DNA TGTGCCAGCAGCTTAGTTGGCGGAAGCTGGGGAGAGACCCAGTACTTC. This sequence encodes CASSLVGGSWGETQYF.

This clonotype was detected many times. The genes are TRBV14 and TRBJ1-2; D may be TRBD1 (6 bases). Trimming left V 1 base short and J 9 bases short, with 12 bases between. Germline CDR1 is SGHDN and CDR2 is FVKESK. This CDR3 is built from 13 residues. The CDR3 DNA reads as TGTGCCAGCAGCCAAGTGCAGGGGATTAGCTACACCTTC. It codes for CASSQVQGISYTF.

This clonotype was seen at least ten times. V gene TRBV7-2 combines with J gene TRBJ2-7; 9 positions match TRBD1. V lost 5 bases and J lost 2; bases outside the gene matches: 10. The CDR3 consists of 16 residues. Germline assignment: CDR1 SGHTA and CDR2 FQGNSA. DNA for the CDR3: TGTGCCAGCAGCGCACCCGACAGGGGGGACACCTACGAGCAGTACTTC. It codes for CASSAPDRGDTYEQYF.

This clonotype was detected ten times or more. The chain employs TRBV20-1 and TRBJ1-3; a possible D gene is TRBD1 (5 bases). CDR1 and CDR2 from the germline V gene are DFQATT and SNEGSKA (reference sequence). The CDR3 runs 14 residues. The CDR3 spells CSAHGGLSGNTIYF. The CDR3 coding sequence is TGCAGCGCCCATGGGGGTCTCTCTGGAAACACCATATATTTT.

This clonotype was counted many times. CDR3 sequence (DNA): TGCGCCAGCAGCTTGGTTGGACAGGGGACCACTGAAGCTTTCTTT. Its translation is CASSLVGQGTTEAFF. The V and J genes are TRBV5-1 and TRBJ1-1; 9 positions agree with TRBD1. Per the germline V gene, CDR1 is SGHRS and CDR2 is YFSETQ. V was clipped by 0 bases and J by 4 bases; unmatched bases: 4. The CDR3 totals 15 residues.

This clonotype was detected ten times or more. The gene calls are TRBV30 and TRBJ2-7; D unclear. The CDR3 runs to 13 residues. V gave up 0 bases and J gave up 5 bases, with 11 bases separating them. Germline values: CDR1 GTSNPN, CDR2 SVGIG (reference sequence). The CDR3 bases are TGTGCCTGGAGTGTATCCAGGTCGGACGAGCAGTACTTC. Its translation: CAWSVSRSDEQYF.

The sample holds many counts of this clonotype. A much larger clone lies one base from this, so it may be a read error. V gene TRBV6-5 combines with J gene TRBJ2-7; D is tentatively TRBD1 or TRBD2 (5 bases each). The CDR3 is made up of 16 amino acids. Germline V CDR1 and CDR2: MNHEY, SVGAGI. V was cut by 3 bases and J by 4 bases, with 19 bases left in between. The DNA of the CDR3 is TGTGCCAGCAGTTATAAGGGGCCGGGGCCTAATTACGAGCAGTACTTC. Amino acids: CASSYKGPGPNYEQYF.

The chain recombines TRBV4-1 with TRBJ1-5; maybe TRBD1 (5 bases). In germline, CDR1 is MGHRA, CDR2 YSYEKL. CDR3 length: 17 amino acids. Trimming shortened V by 2 bases and J by 0 bases, and 14 bases separated the two germline ends. The CDR3 DNA is TGCGCCAGCAGCCAATGGATGGGGGGTGGTAGCAATCAGCCCCAGCATTTT. Protein product: CASSQWMGGGSNQPQHF.

This clonotype was counted many times. The rearrangement joins TRBV7-9 to TRBJ1-1, with TRBD1 identical over 7 bases. The germline CDR1 and CDR2 sequences are SEHNR and FQNEAQ (reference sequence). V shed 7 bases, J shed 4 bases, and the junction held 12 bases outside the gene matches. The CDR3 loop spans 15 amino acids. The CDR3 region is CASNSLRGPGTEAFF. The CDR3 bases are TGTGCCAGCAACTCTTTGAGGGGGCCTGGCACTGAAGCTTTCTTT.

This clonotype has at least ten counts. This sequence joins TRBV27 and TRBJ2-7; 12 nucleotides agree with TRBD2. Per germline, CDR1 MNHEY and CDR2 SMNVEV (reference sequence). The CDR3 extends over 15 amino acids. V shed 10 bases and J 1 base; nucleotides not matched to a gene: 8. CDR3 protein: CATQSSGRASYEQYF. CDR3 nucleotides: TGTGCCACTCAGTCTAGCGGGAGGGCATCCTACGAGCAGTACTTC.

This clonotype was picked up many times. This sequence joins TRBV29-1 and TRBJ1-3; D is perhaps TRBD1 (5 bases). V was shortened by 4 bases and J by 4 bases, with 17 bases between the two germline ends. The CDR3 has 15 residues. Germline V gives CDR1 SQVTM, CDR2 ANQGSEA. CDR3 amino acids: CSVVFGSRGGNTIYF. CDR3 bases: TGCAGCGTTGTATTCGGGAGTAGGGGAGGAAACACCATATATTTT.

This clonotype was observed many times. The chain is built from TRBV10-3 and TRBJ1-1; no firm D call. This CDR3 is 13 amino acids long. The V gene lost 4 bases and the J gene lost 3 bases, with 9 bases spanning the gap. The V gene's germline CDR1 is ENHRY and CDR2 SYGVKD. CDR3 sequence (DNA): TGTGCCATCAGTGGGCGGTCGTACACTGAAGCTTTCTTT. Protein product: CAISGRSYTEAFF.